This T cell receptor beta chain was sequenced during a study of Graves' ophthalmopathy and Graves' hyperthyroidism. Amplification of the TCR beta CDR3 regions used RNA transcripts (as template). Second-round multiplex PCR came after first-round RT-PCR with HTBI primers. TCRdb redid the calling of the multiplex PCR reads with MiXCR, one entry per CDR3 protein. The sample has 340,000 or so distinct CDR3 sequences, about 17% seen once. Trimming removed 5 bases from V and 11 bases from J; junction bases left unmatched: 11. The length of the CDR3 is 14 residues. This receptor was taken from an adult man with Graves' ophthalmopathy. Sequencing was carried out using peripheral blood. The chain combines TRBV12-3 or TRBV12-4 with TRBJ1-1, with 10 positions matching TRBD1. The CDR3, as DNA: TGTGCCAGCAGTCCCGTGACAGGGGGCGTCCGGGCTTTCTTT. Translated: CASSPVTGGVRAFF.